A selection of T cell receptor beta chains follows, all from one sample in a study of T cell responses to AZD1222 COVID-19 vaccine. Using immunoSEQ multiplex PCR, the repertoire was profiled, and TCRdb retains in-frame clones only, with some absent. The table lists some 150,000 clones, around 91% of them singletons. This sample comprised peripheral blood, obtained on day 0 of AZD1222 vaccination. The source is an adult in good health. Each CDR3 is given with its conserved first and last residue. The D gene is left open where the match is weak. Some rows have no size entry. The others give once, few or many, or a class for an expanded clone.

>-|14|TRBJ2-1|TRBV10-2|-
CASSLRGSYNEQFF
TGCGCCAGCAGTCTACGCGGGTCCTACAATGAGCAGTTCTTC
>TRBD1|15|TRBJ1-2|TRBV7-8|-
CASSPGTGSSYGYTF
TGTGCCAGCAGCCCTGGGACAGGGTCGAGCTATGGCTACACCTTC
>-|15|TRBJ2-7|TRBV5-6|-
CASSFPGWRSDEQYF
TGTGCCAGCAGCTTCCCGGGGTGGAGGTCCGACGAGCAGTACTTC
>-|12|TRBJ1-6|TRBV2|few
CASSRTETPLHF
TGTGCCAGCAGTCGGACAGAGACACCCCTCCACTTT
>-|15|TRBJ1-1|TRBV19|-
CASSIDGGVDTEAFF
TGTGCCAGTAGTATAGATGGGGGTGTAGACACTGAAGCTTTCTTT
>-|15|TRBJ1-2|TRBV6-2/TRBV6-3|-
CASSYALRRGYGYTF
TGTGCCAGCAGTTACGCCCTAAGGCGAGGGTATGGCTACACCTTC
>-|13|TRBJ1-2|TRBV6-6|few
CASSPQEIYGYTF
TGTGCCAGCAGTCCACAGGAGATCTATGGCTACACCTTC
>-|12|TRBJ1-6|TRBV6-2/TRBV6-3|-
CASSYSREPLHF
TGTGCCAGCAGTTACTCCAGGGAACCCCTCCACTTT
>TRBD2|20|TRBJ2-1|TRBV11-3|-
CASSSEWPGTSGAPYNEQFF
TGTGCCAGCAGCTCAGAATGGCCGGGGACTAGCGGGGCTCCCTACAATGAGCAGTTCTTC
>-|14|TRBJ1-3|TRBV6-5|-
CATRIQGSGNTIYF
TGTGCCACCAGGATACAGGGCTCTGGAAACACCATATATTTT
>-|15|TRBJ1-2|TRBV29-1|-
CSVEDQRGARHGYTF
TGCAGCGTTGAAGATCAAAGGGGTGCTAGACATGGCTACACCTTC
>-|12|TRBJ1-4|TRBV7-6|-
CASSLDRKKLFF
TGTGCCAGCAGCTTAGACAGGAAAAAACTGTTTTTT
>TRBD1|14|TRBJ1-5|TRBV3-1/TRBV3-2|-
CASSQTDRDQPQHF
TGTGCCAGCAGCCAGACGGACAGGGATCAGCCCCAGCATTTT
>-|13|TRBJ2-7|TRBV21-1|-
CASSKRQGMWQYF
TGTGCCAGCAGCAAACGGCAGGGGATGTGGCAGTACTTC
>-|15|TRBJ1-1|TRBV5-1|-
CASSYQPRGPMEAFF
TGCGCCAGCAGCTATCAGCCGCGGGGGCCCATGGAAGCTTTCTTT
>-|13|TRBJ2-7|TRBV5-8|-
CASSFDPRYEQYF
TGTGCCAGCAGCTTTGACCCCCGCTACGAGCAGTACTTC
>TRBD2|15|TRBJ2-1|TRBV19|-
CASSMTSASYNEQFF
TGTGCCAGTAGTATGACTAGCGCTTCCTACAATGAGCAGTTCTTC
>-|13|TRBJ1-3|TRBV19|-
CASRTVTGNTIYF
TGTGCCAGCAGGACAGTCACTGGAAACACCATATATTTT
>TRBD1|15|TRBJ1-1|TRBV5-1|-
CASSKGTVENTEAFF
TGCGCCAGCAGCAAAGGGACAGTCGAGAACACTGAAGCTTTCTTT
>-|16|TRBJ1-1|TRBV4-3|once
CASSQDFAEVDTEAFF
TGCGCCAGCAGCCAAGATTTTGCGGAGGTAGACACTGAAGCTTTCTTT
>-|13|TRBJ1-1|TRBV7-2|-
CASRTGRNTEAFF
TGTGCCAGTAGGACGGGCCGGAACACTGAAGCTTTCTTT
>-|15|TRBJ1-2|TRBV7-3|-
CASSPAGTGNYGYTF
TGTGCCAGCAGTCCCGCCGGCACGGGGAACTATGGCTACACCTTC
>TRBD1|14|TRBJ1-4|TRBV28|-
CASRPTGFNEKLFF
TGTGCCAGCAGACCGACAGGGTTTAATGAAAAACTGTTTTTT
>TRBD1|12|TRBJ2-7|TRBV12-3/TRBV12-4|-
CASSNDRVEQYF
TGTGCCAGCAGTAATGACAGGGTCGAGCAGTACTTC